This T cell receptor beta chain was documented in a study of CD8+CD57+ T cells in acquired aplastic anemia. Study-level information: Mean DNA quantity obtained from sorted CD4+ and CD8+ cells was 3 to 4 ug.

CDR3 and TCR beta VDJ profiling relied on a genomic DNA template. TCRdb independently ran MiXCR on the reads; one entry per CDR3 protein. Of more than 250,000 distinct CDR3 sequences detected, approximately 56% appear once; the ten largest clones hold 8%. Of note for this clonotype: Its antigen is currently unknown.

Findings and limits, study-wide: Levels of CD8+ Simpson's diversity were not significantly distinct in patients versus controls. Patients and controls shared twenty-nine CD8+ CDR3 sequences.

V was clipped by 1 base and J by 10 bases, with 10 bases between them. The CDR3 totals 12 residues. The sequence came from a human donor with severe aplastic anemia or a healthy control (not recorded which). What was sequenced was sorted CD4+, CD8+, or CD8+CD57+ T cells (not recorded which) from PBMCs. The chain joins TRBV12-3 or TRBV12-4 to TRBJ1-1, with no clear D. The CDR3 coding sequence is TGTGCCAGCAGTTTAGGTCGGGGAAGAGCTTTCTTT. Translated: CASSLGRGRAFF.